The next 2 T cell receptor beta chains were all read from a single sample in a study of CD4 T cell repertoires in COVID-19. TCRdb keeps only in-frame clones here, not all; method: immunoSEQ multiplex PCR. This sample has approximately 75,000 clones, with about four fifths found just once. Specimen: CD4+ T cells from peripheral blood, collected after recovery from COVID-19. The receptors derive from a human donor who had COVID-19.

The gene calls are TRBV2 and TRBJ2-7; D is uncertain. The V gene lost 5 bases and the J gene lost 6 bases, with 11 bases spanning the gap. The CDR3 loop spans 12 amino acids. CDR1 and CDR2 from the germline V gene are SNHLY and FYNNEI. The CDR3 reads CASSLEKTEQYF. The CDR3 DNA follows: TGTGCCAGCAGTCTGGAGAAAACCGAGCAGTACTTC.

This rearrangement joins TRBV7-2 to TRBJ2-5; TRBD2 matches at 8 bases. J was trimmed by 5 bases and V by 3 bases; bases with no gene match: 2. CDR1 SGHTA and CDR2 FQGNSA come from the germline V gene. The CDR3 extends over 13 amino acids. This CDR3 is CASSFPGGETQYF. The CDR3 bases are TGTGCCAGCAGCTTCCCGGGAGGGGAGACCCAGTACTTC.